The rows below give T cell receptor beta chains drawn from one sample of a study of T cell repertoires in cytomegalovirus infection. TCRdb independently ran MiXCR on the reads; one entry per CDR3 protein. The sample records about 27,000 distinct CDR3 sequences, around 19% being singletons. These receptors have no known antigen. The material sequenced was CD8+ T cells from cultured PBMCs, taken from culture after CMV antigen stimulation. All receptors come from a human donor in good health (CMV status not recorded). Some clones in this sample may be carry-over from other donors' samples. CDR3s leave out the opening cysteine and the closing phenylalanine or tryptophan.

TRBV6-5	TRBJ2-7	ATIDTYEQY
TRBV12-3/TRBV12-4	TRBJ2-7	ASSLVAGEYEQY
TRBV6-5	TRBJ2-5	ASSYGTSGGKY
TRBV12-3/TRBV12-4	TRBJ2-5	ASSFGTRAQETQY
TRBV20-1	TRBJ2-1	SARDPTSGLYNEQF
TRBV7-2	TRBJ1-1	ASSQGGQGAF
TRBV6-6	TRBJ2-5	ASSPLEGEETQY
TRBV4-1	TRBJ1-1	ASSQVTSNTEAF
TRBV28	TRBJ1-5	ASSLSTGPQH
TRBV11-2	TRBJ1-2	ASSTPWPGGYGYT
TRBV6-5	TRBJ2-3	ASSQSPTTDTQY
TRBV7-9	TRBJ1-2	ASSLSGQAHGYT
TRBV20-1	TRBJ1-4	SVPDRRRTNEKLF
TRBV7-2	TRBJ2-1	ASSLGSGPRNEQF
TRBV7-6	TRBJ2-3	ASSLLAKTDTQY
TRBV4-2	TRBJ2-1	ASSQDRSGTYNEQF
TRBV12-3/TRBV12-4	TRBJ2-1	ASSLYYRDNEQF
TRBV25-1	TRBJ2-5	ARYGSRAQY
TRBV5-1	TRBJ2-7	ASSLRGPNEQY
TRBV6-2/TRBV6-3	TRBJ2-1	ASSSLAGARDEQF
TRBV6-2/TRBV6-3	TRBJ1-2	ASSYSWTGDYGYT
TRBV5-6	TRBJ2-3	ASSLDNLARPDTQY
TRBV7-2	TRBJ2-7	ASSSSGRISYEQY
TRBV4-1	TRBJ2-2	ASSQDSSTGLRELF
TRBV12-3/TRBV12-4	TRBJ2-7	ASSHSTGLQQY
TRBV7-2	TRBJ2-5	ASSLLSSVVRETQY
TRBV7-2	TRBJ1-1	ASSQFPPERSGLRGMNTEAF
TRBV20-1	TRBJ2-3	SATPRTGWTTDTQY
TRBV7-9	TRBJ2-2	ASIRDPRAGELF
TRBV18	TRBJ2-5	ASSPQETQY
TRBV7-2	TRBJ1-1	ASSSGGSGNTEAF
TRBV9	TRBJ1-2	ASRPVKGGYGYT
TRBV6-1	TRBJ2-7	ASSDGLAGAYEQY
TRBV14	TRBJ2-7	ASSPYANRGKGSYEQY
TRBV5-4	TRBJ2-7	ASSLSPGPIYEQY
TRBV7-2	TRBJ2-3	ASSLHLQRSTDTQY
TRBV7-9	TRBJ1-4	ASSLGGVDEKLF
TRBV7-8	TRBJ2-1	ASSKGLAEYNNEQF
TRBV27	TRBJ2-5	ASGEGRETQY
TRBV6-1	TRBJ2-7	ASSGGGGYEQY
TRBV7-2	TRBJ2-3	ASSYPGLTDTQY
TRBV7-6	TRBJ2-1	ASSPGDERGAPGEQF
TRBV7-6	TRBJ2-7	ASSYGRNEQY
TRBV19	TRBJ2-7	ASSPGLAGSSYEQY
TRBV7-2	TRBJ2-1	ASSFSSDYNEQF
TRBV6-2/TRBV6-3	TRBJ2-7	ATRDRAPDEQY
TRBV6-5	TRBJ1-1	ASSRRGMNTEAF
TRBV20-1	TRBJ2-7	SARGMGRREQY
TRBV12-3/TRBV12-4	TRBJ2-7	ASSLLVGSGSYEQY
TRBV6-6	TRBJ2-1	ASSQSGSSYNEQF
TRBV5-6	TRBJ1-2	ASSLTGKIGGYT
TRBV6-5	TRBJ1-3	ASSSYKAAGNTIY
TRBV12-5	TRBJ2-5	ASGSRTSGSQPQY
TRBV7-2	TRBJ1-2	ASTLGPNYGYT
TRBV14	TRBJ1-1	ASSRYILRDTEAF
TRBV7-2	TRBJ1-2	ASTTGGTGGYT
TRBV7-2	TRBJ2-5	ASSFRSSGTGETQY
TRBV7-2	TRBJ2-4	ASSPGFANSKNIQY
TRBV5-5	TRBJ1-2	ASSGTTGNTGYT
TRBV7-2	TRBJ1-1	ASSLVWDPNTEAF